One and the same sample provided the 27 T cell receptor beta chains below, sequenced in a study of CD8 T cells in Susac syndrome. Random hexamers primed reverse transcription of about 0.45 to 1 ug RNA. MiXCR, applied by TCRdb to the immunoSEQ multiplex PCR reads, yields one record per CDR3 protein. The table records some 140,000 distinct CDR3 sequences, roughly 94% of them present only once. The source material was CD8+ T cells from PBMCs. The receptors were gathered from a human donor with Susac syndrome.

The V call is TRBV5-1, the J call TRBJ2-5, with D perhaps assigned TRBD1 or TRBD2 (6 bases each). The CDR3 has 13 residues. Trimming removed 4 bases at V and 7 bases at J, with 14 bases between. CDR1 and CDR2 from the germline V gene are SGHRS and YFSETQ. This CDR3 is CASSRGPRGTQYF. CDR3 nucleotide sequence: TGCGCCAGCAGCCGGGGGCCGAGGGGGACCCAGTACTTC.

V usage is TRBV13 and J usage is TRBJ2-1; D possibly uses TRBD1 or TRBD2 (5 bases each). The germline gives CDR1 PRHDT, CDR2 FYEKMQ (reference sequence). The V and J ends lost 5 bases and 5 bases respectively, with 16 bases between them. The CDR3 consists of 15 residues. CDR3 bases: TGTGCCAGCAGCCCCCGGGGCCGAGTACACAATGAGCAGTTCTTC. Translating it yields CASSPRGRVHNEQFF.

The chain recombines TRBV21-1 with TRBJ2-3; the table's D call TRBD2 went unverified against the DNA. TRBV21-1 is listed as a pseudogene. This CDR3 is 20 amino acids long. Here the CDR3 DNA reads TGTGCCAGCAGCCCCCGCGGGACTAGCGGGAGGGTCCTTGGCACAGATACGCAGTATTTT. This codes for CASSPRGTSGRVLGTDTQYF.

The chain employs TRBV12-3 or TRBV12-4 and TRBJ2-3; D remains ambiguous. With 3 bases removed from V and 5 bases from J, the gap between germline ends came to 6 bases. The CDR3 loop spans 12 amino acids. In DNA form, the CDR3 reads TGTGCCAGCAGTTTTGGTATAGATACGCAGTATTTT. Translating gives CASSFGIDTQYF.

DNA for the CDR3: TGCGCCAGCAGCTTGATAGGACTTTCCCCTGAGCAGTTCTTC. Protein sequence: CASSLIGLSPEQFF. J is TRBJ2-1 and V is TRBV5-1, with D possibly being TRBD2 (5 bases). The V gene's germline CDR1 is SGHRS and CDR2 YFSETQ. V dropped 1 base and J dropped 9 bases, with 14 bases sitting between them. This CDR3 comprises 14 residues.

The rearrangement uses TRBV15 and TRBJ1-5, with D tentatively TRBD1 (5 bases). CDR1 LNHNV and CDR2 YYDKDF come from the germline V gene (reference sequence). This CDR3 region has 17 residues. Deletions cut 0 bases from V and 1 base from J, with 13 bases between. CDR3 bases: TGTGCCACCAGCAGAGATTTGATGGGGGGGAGCAATCAGCCCCAGCATTTT. Translated: CATSRDLMGGSNQPQHF.

This clonotype was seen a single time. Here the CDR3 reads CASRWLETEAFF. In DNA form, the CDR3 reads TGTGCCAGTAGATGGTTGGAAACTGAAGCTTTCTTT. This chain uses TRBV19 with TRBJ1-1; D is unresolved. V shed 6 bases and J shed 5 bases, with 10 bases lying between them. The germline V gene encodes CDR1 LNHDA and CDR2 SQIVND (reference sequence). The CDR3 runs 12 residues.

This clonotype was seen a single time. The chain has TRBV4-2 and TRBJ1-1; 10 nucleotides line up with TRBD1. After removal of 4 bases from V and 5 bases from J, the junction contained 7 bases not matched to a gene. The CDR3 consists of 15 residues. Germline CDR1 reads LGHNA; CDR2 reads YNFKEQ. The CDR3 protein is CASSRAGTGETEAFF. The CDR3 bases are TGTGCCAGCAGCCGAGCCGGGACAGGGGAAACTGAAGCTTTCTTT.

The chain uses TRBV12-3 or TRBV12-4 and TRBJ2-1; 7 nucleotides match TRBD1. This CDR3 contains 14 residues. V shed 4 bases, J shed 4 bases, and the junction held 4 bases outside the gene matches. The CDR3 coding sequence is TGTGCCAGCAGTTCCCGGGACAGATACAATGAGCAGTTCTTC. This encodes CASSSRDRYNEQFF.

The chain joins TRBV15 to TRBJ1-4, with D uncertain. Trimming took off 0 bases at V and 7 bases at J, with 12 bases between the two ends. Germline CDR1 and CDR2: LNHNV and YYDKDF (reference sequence). There are 15 residues in the CDR3. CDR3 residues: CATSRDGSTGEKLFF. The CDR3 DNA reads as TGTGCCACCAGCAGAGATGGATCCACCGGTGAAAAACTGTTTTTT.

V gene TRBV28 combines with J gene TRBJ2-2; 10 nucleotides agree with TRBD1. V was pared by 4 bases and J by 7 bases, with 6 bases of the junction left unmatched. Germline CDR1 is MDHEN and CDR2 is SYDVKM. This CDR3 is built from 15 residues. The CDR3 region is CASSSTGQGDGELFF. The CDR3 DNA follows: TGTGCCAGCAGTTCGACCGGACAGGGGGACGGGGAGCTGTTTTTT.

This CDR3 is CASSEATGREQYF. In DNA, the CDR3 is TGTGCCAGCAGTGAAGCAACGGGGCGTGAGCAGTACTTC. The rearrangement joins TRBV25-1 to TRBJ2-7; D possibly uses TRBD1 or TRBD2 (5 bases each). The CDR3 runs to 13 residues. V was clipped by 2 bases and J by 7 bases, with 12 bases between them. The V gene's germline CDR1 is MGHDK and CDR2 SYGVNS.

The chain has TRBV24-1 and TRBJ2-3; 7 positions agree with TRBD1. Looked up from germline, CDR1 is KGHDR and CDR2 is SFDVKD. The trim removed 1 base at V and 2 bases at J, leaving 8 bases unmatched. The CDR3 length is 17 residues. The CDR3 spells CATSDFGTALYTDTQYF. CDR3 coding DNA: TGTGCCACCAGTGATTTCGGGACAGCTCTTTACACAGATACGCAGTATTTT.

The gene calls are TRBV15 and TRBJ2-5; TRBD2 matches 9 bases. CDR3 size: 18 residues. The germline gives CDR1 LNHNV, CDR2 YYDKDF (reference sequence). J was trimmed by 2 bases and V by 0 bases; bases with no gene match: 10. In nucleotides, the CDR3 is TGTGCCACCAGCAGAGATTCGTGGGCTAGCGGGAATCAAGAGACCCAGTACTTC. Protein: CATSRDSWASGNQETQYF.

The chain is built from TRBV5-1 and TRBJ2-7; D might be TRBD2 (6 bases). CDR1 and CDR2 from the germline V gene are SGHRS and YFSETQ. The CDR3 is made up of 14 amino acids. The V end was cut by 4 bases, the J end by 2 bases, with 13 bases between. CDR3 in amino acids: CASSPGLATYEQYF. The CDR3 bases are TGCGCCAGCAGCCCTGGGCTAGCGACCTACGAGCAGTACTTC.

The chain couples TRBV5-4 to TRBJ2-7; weak D call: TRBD2 (6 bases). V was shortened by 4 bases and J by 4 bases, with 18 bases between the two germline ends. The CDR3 runs 15 residues. CDR1 is SGHNT and CDR2 is YYREEE in the germline V gene (reference sequence). CDR3 nucleotides: TGTGCCAGCAGCACTCCGGGAGTAATAGCTTACGAGCAGTACTTC. Amino acid sequence: CASSTPGVIAYEQYF.

V usage is TRBV4-1 and J usage is TRBJ1-2, with 8 nucleotides matching TRBD1. This CDR3 is built from 15 residues. V was pared by 3 bases and J by 8 bases, with 11 bases of the junction left unmatched. The germline CDR1 and CDR2 sequences are MGHRA and YSYEKL. CDR3 protein: CASSQTRGLIRGYTF. As DNA, the CDR3 is TGCGCCAGCAGCCAGACCAGGGGGCTAATTAGAGGCTACACCTTC.

CDR3 sequence (DNA): TGCGCCAGCAGTACAGGGGCCTACAATGAGCAGTTCTTC. Protein: CASSTGAYNEQFF. The chain combines TRBV10-1 with TRBJ2-1; 7 bases are a match to TRBD1. Germline CDR1 WNHNN, CDR2 SYGVQD (reference sequence). This CDR3 has 13 residues. J was trimmed by 2 bases and V by 5 bases; bases with no gene match: 0.

The chain links TRBV4-1 to TRBJ2-1, with 10 nucleotides matching TRBD2. Germline V gene data show CDR1 as MGHRA and CDR2 as YSYEKL. Trimming removed 2 bases from V and 8 bases from J; junction bases left unmatched: 9. The CDR3 spans 16 residues. The CDR3 DNA reads as TGCGCCAGCAGCCAATTCGTAGCGGGAGGAACGCATGAGCAGTTCTTC. Its translation is CASSQFVAGGTHEQFF.

The V gene is TRBV6-1, the J gene TRBJ2-3; 9 positions match TRBD2. V was clipped by 5 bases and J by 4 bases; unmatched bases: 22. Germline V gene data show CDR1 as MNHNS and CDR2 as SASEGT. The CDR3 length is 20 residues. The CDR3 is CASSPLPPHGLAPEADTQYF. The DNA for the CDR3 is TGTGCCAGCAGTCCATTGCCACCCCACGGACTAGCGCCGGAGGCAGATACGCAGTATTTT.

This clonotype was seen once. The chain links TRBV7-8 to TRBJ2-5; D is perhaps TRBD1 or TRBD2 (6 bases each). V lost 5 bases, J lost 4 bases, and 14 bases lay in between. Looked up from germline, CDR1 is SGHVS and CDR2 is FQNEAQ. This CDR3 has 14 residues. Here the CDR3 DNA reads TGTGCCAGCAGCCGTATACAGGGAGGAGAGACCCAGTACTTC. Translating it yields CASSRIQGGETQYF.

J is TRBJ2-2 and V is TRBV9; possibly TRBD2 for D (6 bases). Deletions cut 3 bases from V and 2 bases from J, with 17 bases between. CDR1 is SGDLS and CDR2 is YYNGEE in the germline V gene. CDR3 length: 17 residues. The chain's CDR3 is CASSGKSGTHNTGELFF. The CDR3 bases are TGTGCCAGCAGCGGGAAATCCGGGACTCATAACACCGGGGAGCTGTTTTTT.

The chain uses TRBV12-3 or TRBV12-4 and TRBJ2-1; D is ambiguous. The CDR3 is made up of 15 amino acids. Trimming cost V 5 bases and J 2 bases, with 13 bases left between them. This CDR3 reads CASSERMSPYNEQFF. As DNA, the CDR3 is TGTGCCAGCAGTGAACGAATGAGCCCCTACAATGAGCAGTTCTTC.

This chain links TRBV12-3 or TRBV12-4 with TRBJ2-7; 11 positions match TRBD1. J gave up 0 bases and V 1 base, and 11 bases lay outside the gene matches. The CDR3 spans 19 residues. CDR3: CASSLGVGDRGISSYEQYF. CDR3 in DNA: TGTGCCAGCAGTTTAGGGGTAGGGGACAGGGGGATCTCCTCCTACGAGCAGTACTTC.

As regards this clonotype: Because the CDR3 is missing its conserved closing phenylalanine or tryptophan, this is likely a read error. The chain employs TRBV30 and TRBJ1-5; 7 bases fit TRBD1. Trimming removed 5 bases from V and 5 bases from J; junction bases left unmatched: 9. There are 14 residues in the CDR3. CDR1 is GTSNPN and CDR2 is SVGIG in the germline V gene (reference sequence). CDR3 DNA: TGTGCCTGGTCCTTCGACAGGGCGGATCAGCCCCAGCATTCT. As protein: CAWSFDRADQPQHS.

This rearrangement joins TRBV12-3 or TRBV12-4 to TRBJ1-5; D gene uncertain. Trimming shortened V by 3 bases and J by 0 bases, and 9 bases separated the two germline ends. The CDR3 runs to 15 residues. The CDR3 here is CASSFQEYSNQPQHF. The CDR3 DNA reads as TGTGCCAGCAGTTTCCAGGAGTATAGCAATCAGCCCCAGCATTTT.

This chain links TRBV6-6 with TRBJ2-7, with TRBD2 identical over 11 bases. Germline loops: CDR1 MNHNY, CDR2 SVGAGI (reference sequence). The V gene end was trimmed by 6 bases and the J gene end by 2 bases; junction bases not matched to a gene: 3. This CDR3 comprises 14 residues. CDR3 sequence (DNA): TGTGCCAGCAGGGGACTAGCGGACACCTACGAGCAGTACTTC. Amino acid sequence: CASRGLADTYEQYF.